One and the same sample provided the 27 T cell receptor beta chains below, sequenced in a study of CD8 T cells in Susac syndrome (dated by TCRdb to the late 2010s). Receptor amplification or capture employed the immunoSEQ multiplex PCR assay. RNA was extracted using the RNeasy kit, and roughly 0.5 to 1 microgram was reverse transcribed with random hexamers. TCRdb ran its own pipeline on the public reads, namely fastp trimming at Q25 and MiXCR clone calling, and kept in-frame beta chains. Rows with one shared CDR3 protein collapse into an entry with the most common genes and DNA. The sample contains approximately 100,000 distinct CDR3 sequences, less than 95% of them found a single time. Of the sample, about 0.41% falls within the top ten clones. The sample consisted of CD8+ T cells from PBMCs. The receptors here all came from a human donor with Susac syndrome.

The CDR3 coding sequence is TGCGCCAGCAGCCAAGCGAACGGGGGCTACGAGCAGTACTTC. Its protein is CASSQANGGYEQYF. The chain employs TRBV4-1 and TRBJ2-7, with a possible D match to TRBD2 (6 bases). Trimming took 1 base from V and 3 from J, leaving 10 bases between them. The CDR3 is 14 amino acids. Per germline, CDR1 MGHRA and CDR2 YSYEKL.

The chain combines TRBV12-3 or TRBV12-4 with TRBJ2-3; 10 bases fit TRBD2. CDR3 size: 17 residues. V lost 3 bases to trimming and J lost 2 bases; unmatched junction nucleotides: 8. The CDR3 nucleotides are TGTGCCAGCAGTTTCGGTCTAGCGGGGGCCAACACAGATACGCAGTATTTT. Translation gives CASSFGLAGANTDTQYF.

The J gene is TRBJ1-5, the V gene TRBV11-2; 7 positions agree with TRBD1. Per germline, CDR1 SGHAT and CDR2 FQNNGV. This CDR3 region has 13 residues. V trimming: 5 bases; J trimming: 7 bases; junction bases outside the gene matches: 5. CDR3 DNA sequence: TGTGCCAGCAGCCCCGGGGACAGCCAGCCCCAGCATTTT. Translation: CASSPGDSQPQHF.

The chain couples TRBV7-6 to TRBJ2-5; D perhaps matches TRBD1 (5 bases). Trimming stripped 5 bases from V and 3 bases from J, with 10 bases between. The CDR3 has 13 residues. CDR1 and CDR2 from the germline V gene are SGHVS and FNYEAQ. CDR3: CASSPRVEETQYF. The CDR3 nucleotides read TGTGCCAGCAGCCCCAGGGTAGAAGAGACCCAGTACTTC. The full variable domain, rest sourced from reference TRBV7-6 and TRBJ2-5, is GAGVSQSPRYKVTKRGQDVALRCDPISGHVSLYWYRQALGQGPEFLTYFNYEAQQDKSGLPNDRFSAERPEGSISTLTIQRTEQRDSAMYRCASSPRVEETQYFGPGTRLLVL.

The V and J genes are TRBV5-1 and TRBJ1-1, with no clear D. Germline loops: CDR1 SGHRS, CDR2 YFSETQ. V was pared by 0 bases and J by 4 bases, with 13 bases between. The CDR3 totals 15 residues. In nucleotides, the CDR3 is TGCGCCAGCAGCTTGGCCACCTCACTGGGCACTGAAGCTTTCTTT. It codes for CASSLATSLGTEAFF.

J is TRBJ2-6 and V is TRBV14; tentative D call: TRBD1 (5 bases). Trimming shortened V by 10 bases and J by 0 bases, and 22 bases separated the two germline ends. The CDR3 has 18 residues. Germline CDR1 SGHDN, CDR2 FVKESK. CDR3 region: CATSQGQFTFSGANVLTF. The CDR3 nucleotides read TGTGCCACCTCCCAGGGTCAGTTCACTTTCTCTGGGGCCAACGTCCTGACTTTC.

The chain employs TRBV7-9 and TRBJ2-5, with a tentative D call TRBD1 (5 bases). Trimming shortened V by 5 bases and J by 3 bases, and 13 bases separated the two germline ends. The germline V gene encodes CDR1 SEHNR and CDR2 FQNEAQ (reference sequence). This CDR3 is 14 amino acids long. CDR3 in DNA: TGTGCCAGCAGCGCCCCTCAGGGTAAAGAGACCCAGTACTTC. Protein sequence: CASSAPQGKETQYF. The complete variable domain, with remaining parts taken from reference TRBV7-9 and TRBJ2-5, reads DTGVSQNPRHKITKRGQNVTFRCDPISEHNRLYWYRQTLGQGPEFLTYFQNEAQLEKSRLLSDRFSAERPKGSFSTLEIQRTEQGDSAMYLCASSAPQGKETQYFGPGTRLLVL.

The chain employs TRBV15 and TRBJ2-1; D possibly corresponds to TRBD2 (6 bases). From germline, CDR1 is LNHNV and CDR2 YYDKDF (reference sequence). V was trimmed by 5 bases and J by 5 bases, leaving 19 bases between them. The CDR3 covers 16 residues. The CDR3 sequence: CATSGRDSVIHNEQFF. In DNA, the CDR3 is TGTGCCACCAGCGGCAGGGACTCAGTTATCCACAATGAGCAGTTCTTC. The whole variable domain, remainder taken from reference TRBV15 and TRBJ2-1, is DAMVIQNPRYQVTQFGKPVTLSCSQTLNHNVMYWYQQKSSQAPKLLFHYYDKDFNNEADTPDNFQSRRPNTSFCFLDIRSPGLGDTAMYLCATSGRDSVIHNEQFFGPGTRLTVL.

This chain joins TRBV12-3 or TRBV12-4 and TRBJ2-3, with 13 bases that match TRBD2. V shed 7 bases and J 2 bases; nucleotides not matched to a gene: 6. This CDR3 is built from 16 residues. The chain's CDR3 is CASTQLAGGFTDTQYF. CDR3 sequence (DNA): TGTGCCAGCACCCAACTAGCGGGGGGGTTCACAGATACGCAGTATTTT.

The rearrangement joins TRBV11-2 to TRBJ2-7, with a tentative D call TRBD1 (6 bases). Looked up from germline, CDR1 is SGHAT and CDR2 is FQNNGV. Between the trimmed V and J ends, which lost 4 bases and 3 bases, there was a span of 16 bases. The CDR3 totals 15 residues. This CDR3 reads CASSSPGQRNYEQYF. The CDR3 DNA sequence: TGTGCCAGCAGCTCCCCCGGACAGCGAAACTACGAGCAGTACTTC.

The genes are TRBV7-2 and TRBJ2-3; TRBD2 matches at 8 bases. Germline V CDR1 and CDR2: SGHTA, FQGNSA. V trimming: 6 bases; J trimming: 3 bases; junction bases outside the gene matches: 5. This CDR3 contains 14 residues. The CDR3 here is CASSAGLGTDTQYF. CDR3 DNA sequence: TGTGCCAGCAGTGCGGGACTAGGGACAGATACGCAGTATTTT.

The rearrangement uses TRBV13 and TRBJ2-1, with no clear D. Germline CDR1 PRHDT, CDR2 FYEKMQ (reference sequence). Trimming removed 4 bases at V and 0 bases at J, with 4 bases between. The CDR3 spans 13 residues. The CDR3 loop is CASSWDSYNEQFF. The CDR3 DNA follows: TGTGCCAGCAGCTGGGACTCCTACAATGAGCAGTTCTTC.

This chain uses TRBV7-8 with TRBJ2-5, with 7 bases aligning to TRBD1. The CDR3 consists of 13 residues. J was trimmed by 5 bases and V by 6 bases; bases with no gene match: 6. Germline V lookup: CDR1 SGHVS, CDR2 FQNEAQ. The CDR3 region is CASSNRGRETQYF. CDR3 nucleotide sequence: TGTGCCAGCAGTAACAGGGGTAGGGAGACCCAGTACTTC.

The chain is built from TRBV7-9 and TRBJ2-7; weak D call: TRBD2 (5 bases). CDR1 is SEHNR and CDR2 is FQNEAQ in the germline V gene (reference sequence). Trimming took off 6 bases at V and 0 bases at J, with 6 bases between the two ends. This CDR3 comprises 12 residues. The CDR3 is CASRADSYEQYF. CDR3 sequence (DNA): TGTGCCAGCAGAGCGGACTCCTACGAGCAGTACTTC.

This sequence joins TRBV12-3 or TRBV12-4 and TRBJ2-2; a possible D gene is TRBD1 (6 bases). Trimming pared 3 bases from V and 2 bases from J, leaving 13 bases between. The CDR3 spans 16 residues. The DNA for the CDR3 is TGTGCCAGCAGTTTCAGCTGGACAGTAAACACCGGGGAGCTGTTTTTT. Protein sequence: CASSFSWTVNTGELFF.

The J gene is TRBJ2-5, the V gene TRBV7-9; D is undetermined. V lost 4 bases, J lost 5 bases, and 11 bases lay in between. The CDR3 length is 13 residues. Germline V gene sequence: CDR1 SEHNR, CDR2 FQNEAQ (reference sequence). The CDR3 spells CASSWEVSETQYF. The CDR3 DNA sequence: TGTGCCAGCAGCTGGGAAGTCTCCGAGACCCAGTACTTC.

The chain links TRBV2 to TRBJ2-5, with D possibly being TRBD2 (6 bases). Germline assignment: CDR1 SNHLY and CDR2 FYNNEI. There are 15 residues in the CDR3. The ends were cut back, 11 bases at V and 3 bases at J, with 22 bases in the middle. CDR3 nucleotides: TGTGCCGTCCGAAAGAGTAGCGGCTTCGAAGAGACCCAGTACTTC. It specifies CAVRKSSGFEETQYF.

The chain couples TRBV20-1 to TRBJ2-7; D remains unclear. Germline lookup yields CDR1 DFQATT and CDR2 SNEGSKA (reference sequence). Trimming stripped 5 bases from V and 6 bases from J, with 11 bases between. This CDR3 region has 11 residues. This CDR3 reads CSALVGTEQYF. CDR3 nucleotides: TGCAGTGCTCTCGTGGGAACCGAGCAGTACTTC.

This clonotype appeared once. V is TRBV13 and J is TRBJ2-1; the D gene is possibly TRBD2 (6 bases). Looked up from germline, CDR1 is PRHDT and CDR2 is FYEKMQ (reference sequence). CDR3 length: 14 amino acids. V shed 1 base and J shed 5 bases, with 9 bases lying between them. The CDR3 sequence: CASSLAGVNNEQFF. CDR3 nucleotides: TGTGCCAGCAGCTTAGCGGGGGTCAACAATGAGCAGTTCTTC.

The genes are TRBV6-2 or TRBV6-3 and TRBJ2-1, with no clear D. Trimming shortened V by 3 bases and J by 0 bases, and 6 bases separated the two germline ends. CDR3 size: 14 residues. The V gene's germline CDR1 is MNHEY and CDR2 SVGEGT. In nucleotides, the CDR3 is TGTGCCAGCAGTTATGAGAGCTCCTACAATGAGCAGTTCTTC. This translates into CASSYESSYNEQFF.

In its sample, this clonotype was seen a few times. The CDR3 region has the DNA TGTGCCAGCAGTTTGGGCGTCTCTGGGGCCAACGTCCTGACTTTC. Protein product: CASSLGVSGANVLTF. The gene calls are TRBV12-3 or TRBV12-4 and TRBJ2-6; the D is unclear. This CDR3 contains 15 residues. Trimming cost V 3 bases and J 0 bases, with 6 bases left between them.

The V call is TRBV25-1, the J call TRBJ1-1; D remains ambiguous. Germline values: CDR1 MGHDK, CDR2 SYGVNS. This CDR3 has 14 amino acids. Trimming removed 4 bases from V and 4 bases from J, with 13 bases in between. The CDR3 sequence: CASSVSGLGTEAFF. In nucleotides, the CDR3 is TGTGCCAGCAGTGTCTCCGGGTTGGGCACTGAAGCTTTCTTT.

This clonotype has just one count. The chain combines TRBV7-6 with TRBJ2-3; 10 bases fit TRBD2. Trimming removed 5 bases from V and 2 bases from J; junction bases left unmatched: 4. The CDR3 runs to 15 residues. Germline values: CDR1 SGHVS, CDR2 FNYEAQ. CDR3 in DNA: TGTGCCAGCAGCGACCTAGCGGGGGTCACAGATACGCAGTATTTT. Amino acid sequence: CASSDLAGVTDTQYF.

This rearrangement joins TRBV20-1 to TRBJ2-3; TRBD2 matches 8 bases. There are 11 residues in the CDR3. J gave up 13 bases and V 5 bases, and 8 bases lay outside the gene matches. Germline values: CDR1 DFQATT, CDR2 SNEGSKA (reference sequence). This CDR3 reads CSAPGGGSEYF. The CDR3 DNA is TGCAGTGCTCCCGGGGGGGGCAGTGAGTATTTT.

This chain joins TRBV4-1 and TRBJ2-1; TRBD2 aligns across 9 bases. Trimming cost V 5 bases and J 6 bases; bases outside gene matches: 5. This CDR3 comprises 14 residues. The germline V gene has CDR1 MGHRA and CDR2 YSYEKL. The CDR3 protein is CASSGLAFINEQFF. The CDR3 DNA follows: TGCGCCAGCAGCGGACTAGCGTTCATCAATGAGCAGTTCTTC.

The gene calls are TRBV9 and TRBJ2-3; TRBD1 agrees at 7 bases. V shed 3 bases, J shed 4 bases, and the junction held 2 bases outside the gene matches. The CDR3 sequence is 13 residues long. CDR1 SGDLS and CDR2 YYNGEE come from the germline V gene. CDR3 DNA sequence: TGTGCCAGCAGCGGAGGGGGCGCAGATACGCAGTATTTT. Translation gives CASSGGGADTQYF.

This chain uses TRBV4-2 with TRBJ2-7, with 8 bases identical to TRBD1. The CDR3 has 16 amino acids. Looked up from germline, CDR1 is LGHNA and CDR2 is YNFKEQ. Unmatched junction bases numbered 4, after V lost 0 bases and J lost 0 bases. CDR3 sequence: CASSQETGGSSYEQYF. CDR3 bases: TGTGCCAGCAGCCAAGAAACAGGGGGAAGCTCCTACGAGCAGTACTTC.